This TCR beta chain was obtained from a study of T cell repertoires in cytomegalovirus infection. A remark on this clonotype: Antigen unknown.

TCRdb reanalysed the reads using MiXCR and keeps one entry per CDR3 protein. Of approximately 260,000 distinct CDR3 sequences detected, 17% appear once; the ten largest clones hold 40% to 55%. Points from the study as a whole: It was HLA-C-restricted CMV-specific TCR beta clonotypes that dominated the response ex vivo.

V lost 0 bases to trimming and J lost 5 bases, with 13 bases between them. The germline gives CDR1 MNHEY, CDR2 SMNVEV (reference sequence). This CDR3 contains 15 residues. The sample was CD8+ T cells from PBMCs. The sequence came from a human donor in good health (CMV status not recorded). Some clones in this sample may be carry-over from other donors' samples. This sequence joins TRBV27 and TRBJ1-1, with no clear D. The CDR3 nucleotides are TGTGCCAGCAGTTTATCGGAGGGCCTTGTGACTGAAGCTTTCTTT. Translation: CASSLSEGLVTEAFF.